This T cell receptor beta chain was identified during a study of regulatory T cells in long-lasting Graves disease (TCRdb year 2021). With respect to the entire study: Newly diagnosed Graves' disease patients had taken antithyroid drugs for less than 3 months. Persistent Graves' disease patients were compared with newly diagnosed Graves' disease patients by peripheral blood TCR sequencing and RNA sequencing. TCR sequencing covered some 13 persistent and approximately 20 newly diagnosed Graves' disease patients, 33 samples in total. The study was conducted in China and was registered as a clinical trial. What the study reported, not specific to this receptor: A larger number of public clonotypes was shared among persistent patients (around 2,500) than among newly diagnosed patients (approximately 930). Lower TCR Shannon entropy and fewer highly expanded clones were observed in persistent Graves' disease patients than in newly diagnosed patients, which suggested clonal expansion. Persistent disease showed preferential use of TRBV28, TRBJ1-2 and TRBJ2-5, whereas newly diagnosed disease favored TRBV20-1 and TRBJ2-1. Only peripheral blood was studied, because thyroid tissue, the primary lesion, was inaccessible. Only the TCR beta chain was sequenced and analyzed. The authors noted that the small sample size was a limitation that may lower accuracy.

Worth noting for this clonotype: This receptor's antigen is unknown. No base-level quality is on record; no much larger clone is a single base apart.

V is cut by 3 bases and J by 3 bases, and the space between the germline ends is 12 bases. The CDR3 runs 14 residues from the cysteine to the phenylalanine. Just CDR3 DNA is preserved here, 42 bases in frame from base 1. For CDR1 and CDR2, the germline V gene lists KGHSH and LQKENI. Library preparation employed multiplex PCR. The data were produced on an Illumina HiSeq 4000. iRepertoire HTBI primers and Arm-PCR amplification of CDR3 regions were used to construct TCR beta libraries. PCR products were gel purified before sequencing. On the authors' methods: Across samples, about 63 TRBV and around 15 TRBJ segments were identified and used for gene usage analysis of CDR3 amino acid clonotypes. Filtered high-quality paired reads were merged into contigs using COPE and FqMerger. BLAST was used to align contigs to the IMGT TRBV, TRBD and TRBJ reference genes, and CDR3 was defined following IMGT. Any clonotype with a frequency above 0.1% was classified as a highly expanded clone. Repertoire diversity was measured by Shannon entropy, and V-J evenness by the Gini coefficient. A clonotype was considered public if more than one individual shared it. The public reads were run again by TCRdb, first through fastp at Q25 and then through MiXCR, and only productive beta chains were kept. Every distinct CDR3 protein forms one entry, paired with its most common genes and DNA. TCRdb, rather than the study authors, made the V and J calls. The sample table shows roughly 440,000 distinct CDR3 sequences, and about 16% are seen once. The ten top clones hold 23% of the sample.

Reading the label with the study, this specimen's time point is: newly diagnosed GD, antithyroid drugs for less than 3 months. RNA was extracted from PBMCs in TRIzol for both TCR sequencing and RNA sequencing. The diagnosis of Graves' disease followed American Thyroid Association guidelines. Patients were recruited from an endocrinology department in Xi'an, China. From each patient, 7.5 to 9.5 milliliters of peripheral blood was collected into an EDTA anticoagulant tube. Ficoll Paque Plus density gradient separation was used to isolate PBMCs, and no further T cell sorting was performed. An Agilent 2100 Bioanalyzer and agarose gel were used to assess RNA quality, and a NanoDrop 2000 was used to measure RNA concentration. This sample also belongs to another study, concerning T cells in Graves' hyperthyroidism and ophthalmopathy. The second paper further reports: Stable Graves' hyperthyroidism was defined as the absence of progression to ophthalmopathy over 18 months of follow-up. The hyperthyroidism patients were between 18 and 65 years old and newly diagnosed, with a disease duration of less than 2 months. The study excluded patients with uncontrolled infections, other autoimmune diseases, pregnancy or lactation. Diagnoses relied on clinical symptoms, serum thyroxine and TRAb, thyroid ultrasound and orbital computed tomography. For the first round of RT-PCR on the TCR CDR3, the HTBI primer set was used together with the Qiagen OneStep RT-PCR kit. Blood samples also contained most of the expanded thyroid clonotypes (frequency above 0.001), which suggests that blood repertoires may reflect thyroid immune responses. Ophthalmopathy was separated from stable hyperthyroidism by a 13 V-J signature model, with 85% to 90% sensitivity and approximately 81% specificity obtained in cross-validation and 80%/75% obtained in testing. In validation, progression to ophthalmopathy was predicted by the model with nearly 71% sensitivity and roughly 76% specificity, a median of around 6.5 months before onset. A discovery cohort of 95 to 100 patients, about 40 with Graves' ophthalmopathy and roughly 59 with stable Graves' hyperthyroidism, was used to find distinguishing TCR V-J signatures. Prospective prediction of ophthalmopathy was tested in an independent validation cohort consisting of fewer than 20 hyperthyroidism patients and some 17 patients who later progressed to ophthalmopathy. The 100 discovery patients were divided at random into training and test sets in a 7:3 ratio. The study also compared thyroid tissue and blood T-cell repertoires from roughly 6 Graves' hyperthyroidism patients. After sampling, hyperthyroidism patients received methimazole starting at 30 mg daily, and ophthalmopathy patients received high-dose intravenous methylprednisolone. Libraries were constructed in a second round of multiplex PCR, after which size selection and purification were performed. The libraries were sequenced on an Illumina HiSeq2000 using paired-end 100 bp reads. SOAPnuke was used to process the raw data, removing reads that contained adapters or uncalled bases, had a mean Phred below 15, or lacked an exact match to the constant primer or identifier. COPE v1.2.5 was used to merge high-quality paired reads, and clonotypes were defined as unique nucleotide sequences. Clonotypes were aligned to IMGT TRBV, TRBD and TRBJ reference segments using MiTCR v1.1. The analysis was restricted to V-J combinations with a frequency above 0.0001, which together covered about 99% of the repertoires. The TCS score was defined as the ratio of F50 (clonal expansion) to E x V (chaos), calculated using BLOSUM62-based TCRdist between CDR3 peptides within each V-J. Welch's t-statistics and random forest reduced fewer than 550 V-J features to 10 to 15, which were used in a naive Bayes classifier (R e1071). No statistical method was used to fix the sample size in advance, and group allocation was not hidden from the investigators. TCR Vbeta CDR3 sequencing of 120 to 150 peripheral blood samples (over 40 ophthalmopathy, 75 to 80 hyperthyroidism and about 17 progressor patients) is reported in the paper.

The sequence joins TRBV18 to TRBJ2-7; the D gene cannot be resolved reliably. The sample here was peripheral blood mononuclear cells (PBMCs), taken at new diagnosis, from a patient treated with antithyroid drugs. This clonotype originated in a woman aged 18-35 years with Graves disease. Donor details come from another sample of the same person, matched by shared clones. The nucleotides are TGTGCCAGCTCACCGTCGAACAGTCACTACGAGCAGTACTTC. Its amino acids are CASSPSNSHYEQYF. The full variable domain, completed from the reference TRBV18 and TRBJ2-7 proteins outside the CDR3, reads NAGVMQNPRHLVRRRGQEARLRCSPMKGHSHVYWYRQLPEEGLKFMVYLQKENIIDESGMPKERFSAEFPKEGPSILRIQQVVRGDSAAYFCASSPSNSHYEQYFGPGTRLTVT.